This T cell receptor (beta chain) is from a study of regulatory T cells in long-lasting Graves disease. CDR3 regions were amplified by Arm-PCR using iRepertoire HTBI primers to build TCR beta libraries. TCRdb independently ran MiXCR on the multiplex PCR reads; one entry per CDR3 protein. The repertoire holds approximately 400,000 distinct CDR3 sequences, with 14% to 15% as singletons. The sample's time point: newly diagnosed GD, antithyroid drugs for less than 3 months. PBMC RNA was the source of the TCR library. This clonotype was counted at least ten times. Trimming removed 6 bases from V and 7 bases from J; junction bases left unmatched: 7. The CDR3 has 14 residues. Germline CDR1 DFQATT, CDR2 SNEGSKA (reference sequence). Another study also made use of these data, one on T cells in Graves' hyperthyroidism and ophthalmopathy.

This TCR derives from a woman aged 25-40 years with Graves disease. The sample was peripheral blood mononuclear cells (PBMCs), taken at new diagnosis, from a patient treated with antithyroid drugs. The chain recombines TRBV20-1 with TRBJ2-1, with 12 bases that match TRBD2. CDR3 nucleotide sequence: TGCAGTGCCAAGTCTGGGACTAGCGGGAATGAGCAGTTCTTC. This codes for CSAKSGTSGNEQFF.